This T cell receptor (beta chain) emerged from a study of blood T cell repertoires in COVID-19. Across the study: The recovered donors of Cohort 3 showed two negative PCRs, clearance, or symptom resolution.

This clone was detected once. Participants, about 18 to 90 years old, spanned about 26 US areas. Authors' methods: Scientists estimated how many nucleated cells there were by amplifying reference gene primers. Sequencing was performed with immunoSEQ multiplex PCR; in TCRdb, only in-frame clones are kept and a portion is missing. V and J calls and clone size are given by that table; D and trimming were obtained from the DNA. The table lists hundreds of thousands of clones, approximately 89% of them singletons. The V and J ends lost 3 bases and 2 bases respectively, with 10 bases between them. The CDR3 length is 14 residues. CDR1 and CDR2 from the germline V gene are LNHDA and SQIVND (reference sequence).

The sequence came from a man in his forties in a cohort exposed to, infected with or recovered from COVID-19 (not recorded which). This chain connects TRBV19 to TRBJ1-1; D is unclear. The sample comprised PBMCs or T cells enriched from blood (not recorded which). CDR3: CASSMSYSNTEAFF. The CDR3 DNA follows: TGTGCCAGTAGTATGTCTTACAGTAACACTGAAGCTTTCTTT.